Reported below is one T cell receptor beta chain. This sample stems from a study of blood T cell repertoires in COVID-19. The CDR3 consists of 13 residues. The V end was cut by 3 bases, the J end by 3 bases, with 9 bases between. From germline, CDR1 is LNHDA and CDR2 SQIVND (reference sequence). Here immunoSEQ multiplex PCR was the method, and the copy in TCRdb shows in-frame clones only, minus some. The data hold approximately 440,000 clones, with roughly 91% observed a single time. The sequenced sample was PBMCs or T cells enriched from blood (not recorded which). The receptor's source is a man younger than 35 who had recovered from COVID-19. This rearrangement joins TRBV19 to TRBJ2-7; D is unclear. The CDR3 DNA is TGTGCCAGTAGTATGGAGCTTTTCTACGAGCAGTACTTC. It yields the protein CASSMELFYEQYF.